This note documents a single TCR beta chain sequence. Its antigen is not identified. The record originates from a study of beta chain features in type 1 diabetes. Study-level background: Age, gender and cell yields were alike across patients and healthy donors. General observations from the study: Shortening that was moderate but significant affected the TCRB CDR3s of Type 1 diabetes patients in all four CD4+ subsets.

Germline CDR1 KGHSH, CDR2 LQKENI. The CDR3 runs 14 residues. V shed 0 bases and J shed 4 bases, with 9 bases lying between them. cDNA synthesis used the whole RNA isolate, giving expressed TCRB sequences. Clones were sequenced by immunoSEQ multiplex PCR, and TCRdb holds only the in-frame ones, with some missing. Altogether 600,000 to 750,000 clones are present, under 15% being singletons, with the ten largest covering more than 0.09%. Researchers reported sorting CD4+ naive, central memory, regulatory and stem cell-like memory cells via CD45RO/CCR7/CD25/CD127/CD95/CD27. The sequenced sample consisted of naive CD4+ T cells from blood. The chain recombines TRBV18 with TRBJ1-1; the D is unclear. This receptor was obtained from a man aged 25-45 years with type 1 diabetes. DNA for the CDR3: TGTGCCAGCTCACCACCAAGTAGCAGCACTGAAGCTTTCTTT. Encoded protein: CASSPPSSSTEAFF.